Sequencing of this T cell receptor beta chain was carried out in a study of cytomegalovirus exposure and HLA in healthy donors. Primers for the PCR totalled 60 Vbeta and 13 Jbeta. Measured with immunoSEQ multiplex PCR; TCRdb has only the in-frame clones, and not every one. The table shows about 120,000 clones, with more than 75% occurring only once. V lost 4 bases and J 8 bases, leaving 18 bases between the germline ends. Germline loops: CDR1 LGHNA, CDR2 YNFKEQ. This CDR3 is built from 15 residues. This clone was counted a single time. The sequencing sample was made of PBMCs. This sequence originates from a man aged 25-40 years in good health and CMV-seropositive. The genes are TRBV4-2 and TRBJ2-1; maybe TRBD2 (6 bases). The CDR3 protein is CASSRSSGTLHEQFF. The CDR3 DNA follows: TGTGCCAGCAGCCGAAGTTCCGGGACTCTCCATGAGCAGTTCTTC.